This T cell receptor beta chain was identified in a study of vaccination effects on CD4 cells after COVID-19 (dated by TCRdb to the early 2020s). For the wider study: Each participant received two doses of an mRNA SARS-CoV-2 vaccine, either BNT162b2 or mRNA-1273. Pre-vaccine samples were collected from a couple of convalescent patients 16 days and one week before the first dose, corresponding to 142 and 148 days after COVID-19 diagnosis. The study compared SARS-CoV-2 spike-specific CD4+ TCR repertoires before and after mRNA vaccination in COVID-19 convalescent patients and infection-naive vaccine recipients. The Oncomine TCR Beta short-read assay on an Illumina iSeq 100 was used to sequence cultures from other donors in the study. The full study included fewer than eleven COVID-19 convalescent patients and a few SARS-CoV-2-naive healthy vaccine recipients.

The ViraFEST assay stimulated PBMC with viral peptide pools and then used TCR sequencing to identify antigen-specific CD4+ T cell clonotypes by expansion. After 10 to 11 days of culture, CD4+ T cells were isolated with the EasySep CD4+ T cell isolation kit. Convalescent patients had PCR-confirmed SARS-CoV-2 infection between March and December 2020, before Alpha, Beta and Delta variants emerged in the United States. Each well held 1.5 million to 2.5 million PBMC cultured in IMDM containing around 5% human AB serum, roughly 9.9 IU/ml IL-2 and gentamicin, along with approximately 10 ug/ml peptides. Half of the culture medium was replaced with fresh IL-2-containing medium on days 3 and 7. Each peptide stimulation condition was cultured in triplicate wells unless otherwise noted. PBMC were separated from whole blood using Ficoll-Paque Plus gradient centrifugation and were then either cryopreserved at -140C or used fresh. The QIAamp micro DNA kit was used to extract genomic DNA from the cultured CD4+ T cells.

Receptors were amplified or captured by the immunoSEQ multiplex PCR assay. TCR beta CDR3 sequencing was performed on DNA from the cultured, isolated CD4+ T cells. The paper's processing steps were these. Non-productive TCR sequences were removed and reads were trimmed to the CDR3 region, keeping CDR3s of at least 7 amino acids. Antigen-specific clonotypes were identified with the MANAFEST web app by comparing expansion in peptide wells against reference cultures. For clones to be considered positive, expansion at FDR<0.05 versus reference and all other wells, an odds ratio above 5, and a frequency above 0.1% in two replicate wells were required. Clonotypes significantly expanded in SARS-CoV-2 spike wells and in at least one common cold coronavirus spike condition were defined as cross-reactive. Using the stringdist R package, CDR3 similarity was measured by Levenshtein distance, and unrooted trees were constructed with ape in R 3.6.1. Held by TCRdb, this immuneACCESS table contains in-frame sequences only and omits some clones. Under half of the omission traces to an unresolved V gene where checked; the cause of the rest is unknown. D and trimming were read from the DNA, whereas the V and J calls and clone size are those reported in that table. The sample profile shows tens of thousands of clones; about 80% of them were found once. Jointly, the top ten make up roughly 37% of the sample.

Counted from cysteine to phenylalanine, this CDR3 has 19 amino acids. Only the CDR3 portion is preserved as DNA: 57 bases, with reading frame beginning at the first base. The germline V end is reduced by 0 bases and the J end by 1 base; junction bases left unmatched: 8. The germline V gene sets CDR1 to LGHNA and CDR2 to YNFKEQ. Findings and caveats that apply to the study as a whole: Clones induced by infection and clones induced by vaccination both contracted markedly at late timepoints after vaccination, which fits with T cell responses waning over time. In convalescent patients, the post-vaccine spike-reactive repertoire consisted mainly of new vaccine-induced clones, largely distinct from infection-induced clones. Only a small number of convalescent patients were included, and no early post-infection timepoints were available, which limited the study.

Concerning this clone: Its antigen is still unknown. Nothing much larger sits one base from this clone, and base qualities are not available.

Here the sequenced sample was CD4+ T cells from PBMCs cultured with a peptide pool, taken before COVID-19 vaccination. This TCR came from a human donor who had a prior SARS-CoV-2 infection. The chain was built from TRBV4-2 and TRBJ2-3; 12 middle bases align to TRBD2. The DNA is as follows: TGTGCCAGCAGCCAAGATAAGGTCCTAGCGGGGGGGCGCACAGATACGCAGTATTTT. Translated, this is CASSQDKVLAGGRTDTQYF.